This section outlines one TCR beta chain sequence together with its context. The specificity of this receptor is unknown. No base qualities exist here, and no much larger clone lies one base off it. These data belong to a study of shared clonotypes between healthy human individuals (dated by TCRdb to between 2020 and 2021). General notes on the study: The cohort included a few men and a couple of women between 18 and 49 years of age. Leukapheresis yielded between about 0.94 and 10 billion PBMCs per donor. Libraries were prepared and TCR repertoires were sequenced by different laboratories using diverse techniques, in order to increase sequencing depth and limit assay-specific biases. Blood TCR repertoires of about five healthy adults were deeply sequenced to estimate repertoire size and the extent of clonotype sharing between individuals. Per donor, three plates each were used for CD4 naive and CD4 memory, two for CD8 naive, and one for CD8 memory. Findings and caveats that apply to the study as a whole: Based on pairwise subsampling, the degree of clonotype sharing among donors was expected to be affected by sequencing depth. Naive subsets generally had larger estimated clonotype richness than memory subsets did. Sampling was limited to blood, and TCR repertoires in tissue likely differ from TCR repertoires in blood. Rarefaction of sorted-subset datasets indicated incomplete sequencing despite the large sequencing depth. Approximately 5% of naive CD4, 3.5% of naive CD8, approximately 2.2% of memory CD4, and about 0.4% of memory CD8 clonotypes were shared across a few donors. Compared with non-shared clonotypes, clonotypes shared by all four sorted-subset donors had higher generation probabilities. Because the study included a small number of donors, the genetic and exposure-history diversity represented was limited.

The CDR3 numbers 15 residues from cysteine through phenylalanine. The DNA shown is the 45-base CDR3, in frame from base 1. CDR1 and CDR2 were assigned from the germline V gene as MDHEN and SYDVKM. Relative to germline, V is missing 6 bases and J is missing 2 bases, with 9 bases of the junction outside any gene match. The donors were healthy, HIV-negative adults with no recently reported acute infections or vaccinations. Only Caucasian adults living in Nashville, Tennessee, USA were represented among the donors. CD4+ T cells were enriched by magnetic negative selection; naive cells were then positively selected on CD45RA, and the negative fraction formed the memory subset. Blood was collected by leukapheresis, and PBMCs were isolated by Ficoll-Histopaque density gradient centrifugation and then cryopreserved in liquid nitrogen vapor phase. Analytical flow cytometry was used to check the purity and quantity of every magnetically sorted T cell population. Genomic DNA was isolated from every sorted fraction and measured by UV absorbance on a Nanodrop 2000c.

Using the deep immunoSEQ assay, TCR CDR3 regions were amplified from genomic DNA by multiplex PCR. Extracted genomic DNA from each cell subset was spread evenly across all wells of several immunoSEQ 96-well plates, with each plate serving as a replicate. For sorted subsets, approximately 210 ng of genomic DNA, equivalent to around 29,000 T cell genomes, went into each replicate PCR. Purified libraries were measured with a Qubit 3.0 fluorometer, size-checked on a Bioanalyzer 2100, and measured again with the KAPA Library Quantification kit. Every immunoSEQ 96-well plate was sequenced on a dedicated single-read 150-cycle Illumina NextSeq 550 flow cell. Under the source paper's analysis protocol: Because the immunoSEQ output included only junctional sequences and no quality scores, the filtering could not be the same as the filtering used for full-length reads. Sequences were annotated with PyIR, a Python wrapper for IgBLAST v1.9, and V/J genes and CDR3 were assigned using IMGT germline references. Reads were filtered out if the reads had weak V/J assignments (E-value above 1e-6), no CDR3, stop codons, out-of-frame junctions, or ambiguous translated residues. A V3J clonotype was defined by an identical inferred V gene, J gene, and CDR3 amino acid sequence. To compute the percentage overlap between repertoires, the number of shared unique clonotypes was divided by the size of the smaller repertoire. Three approaches were used to assess repertoire richness: RTK rarefaction, the Chao1 estimator, and Recon v2.1 estimates of unobserved clonotypes. For all TCRbeta clonotypes obtained by the gDNA method from a handful of donors, generation probabilities were computed with OLGA. TCRdb holds this immuneACCESS table with in-frame rearrangements only. Some clones are missing; in checked studies, unresolved V genes explain under half, and the rest has no known cause. V, J and clone size reflect that table, while D and trimming were determined from the DNA. The sample table contains hundreds of thousands of clones; only one count was recorded for around 72% of them. In total, the top ten clones hold 1.7% of the sample.

This TCR was sampled from a woman aged 30 to 39 in good health. In this chain, TRBV28 is recombined with TRBJ2-7; 8 bases in the junction line up with TRBD2. Sequenced material: memory CD4+ T cells sorted from blood. The sample's cell subset or site, from its label and the paper: CD45RA-negative fraction. The CDR3 amino acid sequence is: CASREHGTRTYEQYF. The DNA is TGTGCCAGCAGGGAACATGGGACTAGAACCTACGAGCAGTACTTC.